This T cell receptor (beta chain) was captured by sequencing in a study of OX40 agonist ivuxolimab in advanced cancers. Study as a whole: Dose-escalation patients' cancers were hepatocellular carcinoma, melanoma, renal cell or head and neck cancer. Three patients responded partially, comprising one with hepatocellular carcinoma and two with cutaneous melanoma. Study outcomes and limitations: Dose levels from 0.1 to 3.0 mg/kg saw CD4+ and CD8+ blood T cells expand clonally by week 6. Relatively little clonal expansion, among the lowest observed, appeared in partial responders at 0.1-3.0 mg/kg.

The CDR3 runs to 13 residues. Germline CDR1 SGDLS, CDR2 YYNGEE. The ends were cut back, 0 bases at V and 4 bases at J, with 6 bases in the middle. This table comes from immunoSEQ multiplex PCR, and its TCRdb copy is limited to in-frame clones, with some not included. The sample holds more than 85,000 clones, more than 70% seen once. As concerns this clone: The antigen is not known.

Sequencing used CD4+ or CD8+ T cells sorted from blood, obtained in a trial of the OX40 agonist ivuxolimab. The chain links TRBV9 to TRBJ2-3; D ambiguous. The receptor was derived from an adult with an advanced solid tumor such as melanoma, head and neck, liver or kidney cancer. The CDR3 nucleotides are TGTGCCAGCAGCGTAGCCGCCCCAGATACGCAGTATTTT. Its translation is CASSVAAPDTQYF. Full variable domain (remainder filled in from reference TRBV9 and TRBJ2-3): DSGVTQTPKHLITATGQRVTLRCSPRSGDLSVYWYQQSLDQGLQFLIQYYNGEERAKGNILERFSAQQFPDLHSELNLSSLELGDSALYFCASSVAAPDTQYFGPGTRLTVL.